This TCR beta chain was obtained from a study of CD8 T cells in Susac syndrome. An input of roughly 0.5 to 1 ug of RNA was subjected to reverse transcription using random hexamers. One entry per CDR3 protein results from TCRdb running MiXCR on the immunoSEQ multiplex PCR reads. The sample holds 130,000 or so distinct CDR3 sequences, around 95% seen once. The CDR3 runs to 15 residues. Germline V gene data show CDR1 as DFQATT and CDR2 as SNEGSKA (reference sequence). With 5 bases clipped from V and 0 bases from J, the junction kept 4 bases outside the gene matches. The origin of this receptor is a human donor with multiple sclerosis. The sequenced sample consisted of CD4+ T cells from PBMCs. V is TRBV20-1 and J is TRBJ2-2; 9 nucleotides agree with TRBD2. CDR3 coding DNA: TGCAGTGCTTCCCGACTAGCGGCGAACACCGGGGAGCTGTTTTTT. It encodes CSASRLAANTGELFF.